What follows are 21 T cell receptor beta chains derived from one specimen sequenced in a study of blood T cell repertoires in COVID-19. The method was immunoSEQ multiplex PCR; TCRdb's version includes in-frame clones alone and lacks a portion of them. Altogether around 260,000 clones are present, about 91% being singletons, with the ten largest covering just over 2.5%. Sequencing was done on a sample of peripheral blood. Receptors were obtained from a person aged 18 to 35 with COVID-19, enrolled during active disease.

The V gene is TRBV11-2, the J gene TRBJ2-1, with D hard to call. V lost 5 bases and J 1 base, leaving 15 bases between the germline ends. CDR3 length: 16 residues. Per germline, CDR1 SGHAT and CDR2 FQNNGV. The CDR3 nucleotides read TGTGCCAGCAGCCTAGGGTATAGTGAGTCCTACAATGAGCAGTTCTTC. Translated, it gives CASSLGYSESYNEQFF.

The V and J genes are TRBV9 and TRBJ2-2; D not resolved. V was clipped by 0 bases and J by 3 bases, with 9 bases between them. Per germline, CDR1 SGDLS and CDR2 YYNGEE. The CDR3 loop spans 15 amino acids. The CDR3 spells CASSVVGPDTGELFF. The CDR3 bases are TGTGCCAGCAGCGTAGTCGGTCCCGACACCGGGGAGCTGTTTTTT.

The chain carries TRBV29-1 and TRBJ1-4, with D maybe TRBD1 (6 bases). The CDR3 is made up of 14 amino acids. Trimming left V 4 bases short and J 0 bases short, with 9 bases between. Germline values: CDR1 SQVTM, CDR2 ANQGSEA. The CDR3 is CSVADRATNEKLFF. For the CDR3, the DNA is TGCAGCGTTGCGGACAGAGCAACTAATGAAAAACTGTTTTTT.

The V gene is TRBV6-5, the J gene TRBJ2-7; 10 bases map to TRBD1. Germline trimming cut 6 bases from V and 2 bases from J; bases unmatched to any gene: 4. The length of the CDR3 is 14 residues. Germline assignment: CDR1 MNHEY and CDR2 SVGAGI. CDR3 sequence (DNA): TGTGCCAGCAGAGCCGGGACAGGGGCCTACGAGCAGTACTTC. It translates to CASRAGTGAYEQYF.

V and J are TRBV4-2 and TRBJ2-5; D remains ambiguous. CDR3 size: 14 residues. The germline V gene encodes CDR1 LGHNA and CDR2 YNFKEQ. Trimming removed 0 bases from V and 5 bases from J, with 10 bases in between. CDR3 coding DNA: TGTGCCAGCAGCCAAGAAACAGATTGGGAGACCCAGTACTTC. It is translated as CASSQETDWETQYF.

The V and J genes are TRBV5-1 and TRBJ2-1; 11 bases are shared with TRBD2. This CDR3 contains 13 residues. The junction had 4 bases not matched to a gene; V was cut back by 4 bases and J by 10 bases. Germline loops: CDR1 SGHRS, CDR2 YFSETQ. The CDR3 spells CASSRLAGNEQFF. Written as DNA, the CDR3 is TGCGCCAGCAGCCGACTAGCGGGAAACGAGCAGTTCTTC.

This sequence joins TRBV10-3 and TRBJ2-6; possibly TRBD2 for D (5 bases). V lost 8 bases, J lost 5 bases, and 13 bases lay in between. This CDR3 is 14 amino acids long. Germline CDR1 is ENHRY and CDR2 is SYGVKD. CDR3 residues: CAIPLGGRANVLTF. The DNA for the CDR3 is TGTGCCATCCCCCTAGGAGGAAGGGCCAACGTCCTGACTTTC.

The CDR3, as DNA: TGTGCCTGGTCGGACAGATCGTCTGAAAAACTGTTTTTT. Its translation is CAWSDRSSEKLFF. V is TRBV30 and J is TRBJ1-4, with D possibly matching TRBD1 (6 bases). The CDR3 has 13 amino acids. Germline-derived CDR1 and CDR2 are GTSNPN and SVGIG (reference sequence). Trimming pared 5 bases from V and 7 bases from J, leaving 14 bases between.

The chain links TRBV4-3 to TRBJ2-5; 14 bases line up with TRBD2. With V trimmed by 4 bases and J by 5 bases, 12 bases remained unmatched. Germline assignment: CDR1 LGHNA and CDR2 YSLEER. The CDR3 runs 18 residues. CDR3: CASSPTRWGLAGDETQYF. CDR3 nucleotide sequence: TGCGCCAGCAGCCCTACCAGGTGGGGACTAGCGGGAGACGAGACCCAGTACTTC.

This chain uses TRBV15 with TRBJ1-5; D is possibly TRBD1 (6 bases). This CDR3 is built from 18 residues. The V end lost 5 bases, the J end lost 0 bases, and 20 bases lay between the germline ends. Germline V gene sequence: CDR1 LNHNV, CDR2 YYDKDF (reference sequence). CDR3: CATSLDSDWEYSNQPQHF. CDR3 coding DNA: TGTGCCACCAGCCTGGACAGCGATTGGGAATATAGCAATCAGCCCCAGCATTTT.

The V call is TRBV18, the J call TRBJ2-1; D perhaps matches TRBD2 (5 bases). Trimming cost V 3 bases and J 0 bases, with 12 bases left between them. The CDR3 sequence is 16 residues long. Germline-derived CDR1 and CDR2 are KGHSH and LQKENI. In DNA, the CDR3 is TGTGCCAGCTCACCCGTAGTAGCGAGCTCCTACAATGAGCAGTTCTTC. It yields the protein CASSPVVASSYNEQFF.

The V and J genes are TRBV7-6 and TRBJ2-1; D is possibly TRBD1 (6 bases). Germline V CDR1 and CDR2: SGHVS, FNYEAQ. This CDR3 spans 14 amino acids. The V end lost 3 bases, the J end lost 5 bases, and 11 bases lay between the germline ends. CDR3 region: CASSFSGADNEQFF. In DNA form, the CDR3 reads TGTGCCAGCAGCTTTTCAGGGGCAGACAATGAGCAGTTCTTC.

The gene calls are TRBV6-6 and TRBJ2-3; perhaps TRBD1 as D (6 bases). This CDR3 region has 15 residues. The V gene's germline CDR1 is MNHNY and CDR2 SVGAGI (reference sequence). Trimming stripped 6 bases from V and 1 base from J, with 14 bases between. The chain's CDR3 is CASRGTTGRTDTQYF. As DNA, the CDR3 is TGTGCCAGCAGAGGGACGACAGGCCGCACAGATACGCAGTATTTT.

The V call is TRBV10-3, the J call TRBJ1-1; perhaps TRBD1 as D (5 bases). The CDR3 loop spans 17 amino acids. Germline V gene sequence: CDR1 ENHRY, CDR2 SYGVKD. V lost 2 bases to trimming and J lost 0 bases, with 16 bases between them. CDR3 coding DNA: TGTGCCATCAGTGAGACGGCAGGGAACATTGTGAACACTGAAGCTTTCTTT. Protein product: CAISETAGNIVNTEAFF.

With respect to this clone: One end of the junction varies from germline; a read error may be responsible. This chain joins TRBV7-7 and TRBJ2-7; D is perhaps TRBD2 (5 bases). CDR1 and CDR2 (germline): SSHAT, FNYEAQ (reference sequence). CDR3 length: 13 amino acids. CDR3 in DNA: TGTGCTAGCAGCGCGACACTAGTCGGTGAGCAGTACTTC. It specifies CASSATLVGEQYF.

In its sample, this clone was seen once. The chain recombines TRBV9 with TRBJ2-7, with D possibly TRBD2 on 5 matching bases. V was cut by 4 bases and J by 2 bases, with 13 bases left in between. This CDR3 comprises 14 residues. From germline, CDR1 is SGDLS and CDR2 YYNGEE. CDR3 sequence (DNA): TGTGCCAGCAGCCGGGATGGTGAGGCCTACGAGCAGTACTTC. Translated, it gives CASSRDGEAYEQYF.

V is TRBV12-3 or TRBV12-4 and J is TRBJ2-7; D may be TRBD1 (6 bases). The CDR3 has 13 residues. The V and J ends lost 5 bases and 4 bases respectively, with 12 bases between them. CDR3 DNA: TGTGCCAGCAGTAGACAGGACATGTACGAGCAGTACTTC. Translating it yields CASSRQDMYEQYF.

The chain joins TRBV15 to TRBJ2-3; 7 bases line up with TRBD2. The CDR3 has 17 residues. Germline V gives CDR1 LNHNV, CDR2 YYDKDF (reference sequence). V trimming: 1 base; J trimming: 3 bases; junction bases outside the gene matches: 10. CDR3 DNA sequence: TGTGCCACCAGCAGAGGTCTCGGAGCGGGAAGTACAGATACGCAGTATTTT. Translated: CATSRGLGAGSTDTQYF.

Only one count was recorded for this clone. This sequence joins TRBV2 and TRBJ2-7, with a tentative D call TRBD2 (5 bases). Germline CDR1 reads SNHLY; CDR2 reads FYNNEI. This CDR3 has 12 amino acids. V was clipped by 6 bases and J by 7 bases, with 13 bases between them. CDR3: CASSDQREEQYF. The CDR3 DNA reads as TGTGCCAGCAGCGACCAGAGGGAAGAGCAGTACTTC. Filled out from reference TRBV2 and TRBJ2-7, the complete variable domain reads EPEVTQTPSHQVTQMGQEVILRCVPISNHLYFYWYRQILGQKVEFLVSFYNNEISEKSEIFDDQFSVERPDGSNFTLKIRSTKLEDSAMYFCASSDQREEQYFGPGTRLTVT.

The J gene is TRBJ1-2, the V gene TRBV28, with D possibly TRBD1 on 6 matching bases. Trimming cost V 10 bases and J 3 bases, with 12 bases left between them. The V gene's germline CDR1 is MDHEN and CDR2 SYDVKM. There are 12 residues in the CDR3. This CDR3 is CATKGGDYGYTF. CDR3 sequence (DNA): TGTGCCACAAAAGGGGGGGACTATGGCTACACCTTC.

This chain links TRBV6-4 with TRBJ2-7, with 7 nucleotides matching TRBD1. The germline V gene encodes CDR1 MRHNA and CDR2 SNTAGT. The CDR3 has 15 residues. Trimming removed 1 base from V and 2 bases from J; junction bases left unmatched: 5. The CDR3 is CASSDWRQGPYEQYF. The CDR3, as DNA: TGTGCCAGCAGTGACTGGAGACAGGGTCCCTACGAGCAGTACTTC.